These 32 T cell receptor beta chains were sequenced from one sample in a study of cytomegalovirus exposure and HLA in healthy donors. In the PCR, 60 Vbeta and 13 Jbeta primers were used. The method was immunoSEQ multiplex PCR; TCRdb's version includes in-frame clones alone and lacks a portion of them. The table includes 90,000 to 100,000 clones, under 85% detected once. Sequencing was done on a sample of PBMCs. All receptors derive from a middle-aged woman in good health and CMV-seronegative.

The rearrangement joins TRBV6-1 to TRBJ2-3; 11 bases are a match to TRBD1. Looked up from germline, CDR1 is MNHNS and CDR2 is SASEGT. The CDR3 totals 14 residues. V was clipped by 7 bases and J by 4 bases; unmatched bases: 4. Written as DNA, the CDR3 is TGTGCCAGCATGGGGACAGGGGGTGCAGATACGCAGTATTTT. It encodes CASMGTGGADTQYF.

This rearrangement joins TRBV6-5 to TRBJ1-6, with TRBD1 as a possible D gene (6 bases). Per the germline V gene, CDR1 is MNHEY and CDR2 is SVGAGI. Trimming pared 0 bases from V and 7 bases from J, leaving 7 bases between. The CDR3 covers 14 residues. CDR3 region: CASSYSTGNSPLHF. The CDR3 coding sequence is TGTGCCAGCAGTTACTCAACAGGGAATTCACCCCTCCACTTT.

The CDR3 DNA reads as TGTGCCAGCAGCTTGGCGCCGGGTCCTGGTAGCTACGAGCAGTACTTC. Translating it yields CASSLAPGPGSYEQYF. This chain connects TRBV5-6 to TRBJ2-7; D gene unclear. Between the trimmed V and J ends, which lost 0 bases and 3 bases, there was a span of 16 bases. Germline-derived CDR1 and CDR2 are SGHDT and YYEEEE. The CDR3 runs 16 residues.

This clone showed up just a few times. The gene calls are TRBV7-2 and TRBJ1-4, with a weak D call TRBD1 (5 bases). V was pared by 5 bases and J by 8 bases, with 12 bases between. Germline CDR1 reads SGHTA; CDR2 reads FQGNSA. The CDR3 runs 13 residues. CDR3 DNA: TGTGCCAGCAGCCCCCGGACACGGGAAAAACTGTTTTTT. Translated: CASSPRTREKLFF.

This clone appeared once. The chain uses TRBV6-1 and TRBJ2-3; the D gene is possibly TRBD2 (6 bases). CDR3 size: 16 residues. V was shortened by 2 bases and J by 2 bases, with 14 bases between the two germline ends. Per germline, CDR1 MNHNS and CDR2 SASEGT. The CDR3 loop reads CASSELGRGTTDTQYF. CDR3 bases: TGTGCCAGCAGTGAATTGGGGCGCGGGACCACAGATACGCAGTATTTT.

This sequence joins TRBV6-4 and TRBJ1-2; 11 nucleotides agree with TRBD1. This CDR3 comprises 18 residues. Germline loops: CDR1 MRHNA, CDR2 SNTAGT. V gave up 0 bases and J gave up 7 bases; unmatched junction bases: 13. The CDR3 sequence: CASSDSGGDRGVFGGYTF. The CDR3 nucleotides read TGTGCCAGCAGTGACTCCGGTGGGGACAGGGGGGTATTCGGTGGCTACACCTTC.

This clone is a singleton in its sample. The V gene is TRBV4-1, the J gene TRBJ2-1; D possibly corresponds to TRBD1 (5 bases). Germline-derived CDR1 and CDR2 are MGHRA and YSYEKL. This CDR3 comprises 15 residues. V was cut by 1 base and J by 4 bases, with 11 bases left in between. Here the CDR3 DNA reads TGCGCCAGCAGCCAAGCCCAGGGCATATACAATGAGCAGTTCTTC. Encoded protein: CASSQAQGIYNEQFF.

The chain has TRBV2 and TRBJ1-2; TRBD1 might be the D (6 bases). CDR1 and CDR2 from the germline V gene are SNHLY and FYNNEI. The CDR3 has 15 amino acids. Trimming took off 8 bases at V and 6 bases at J, with 22 bases between the two ends. CDR3 protein: CASLRSRQGQNGYTF. The CDR3 DNA sequence: TGTGCCAGCCTTAGATCCCGGCAGGGACAAAATGGCTACACCTTC.

The DNA for the CDR3 is TGCGCCAGCAGCTTGGCCTTAGGAGAACTAGCCAAAAACATTCAGTACTTC. This translates into CASSLALGELAKNIQYF. The chain has TRBV5-1 and TRBJ2-4; D ambiguous. CDR3 length: 17 residues. Per germline, CDR1 SGHRS and CDR2 YFSETQ. The germline V and J ends were trimmed by 0 bases and 0 bases, with 13 bases remaining between them.

V is TRBV15 and J is TRBJ1-1, with 7 bases matching TRBD1. CDR1 and CDR2 (germline): LNHNV, YYDKDF (reference sequence). V was pared by 3 bases and J by 2 bases, with 3 bases of the junction left unmatched. The CDR3 runs 14 residues. DNA of the CDR3: TGTGCCACCAGCAGGCGGGACAGCAACACTGAAGCTTTCTTT. Its translation: CATSRRDSNTEAFF.

The chain employs TRBV27 and TRBJ2-1, with a tentative D call TRBD1 (6 bases). Trimming removed 4 bases from V and 8 bases from J, with 24 bases in between. The CDR3 is 17 amino acids. Germline loops: CDR1 MNHEY, CDR2 SMNVEV (reference sequence). This CDR3 reads CASSSDSLVAALDEQFF. The DNA of the CDR3 is TGTGCCAGCAGTTCGGACAGCTTAGTCGCGGCCCTCGATGAGCAGTTCTTC.

The V gene is TRBV18, the J gene TRBJ2-7; possibly TRBD1 for D (5 bases). The germline V gene encodes CDR1 KGHSH and CDR2 LQKENI. CDR3 length: 15 residues. V was pared by 0 bases and J by 7 bases, with 16 bases between. This CDR3 is CASSPPPGQGYEQYF. In DNA, the CDR3 is TGTGCCAGCTCACCACCACCGGGCCAGGGATATGAGCAGTACTTC.

V usage is TRBV11-2 and J usage is TRBJ2-7; D perhaps matches TRBD1 (6 bases). The CDR3 runs 14 residues. In germline, CDR1 is SGHAT, CDR2 FQNNGV. Trimming cost V 5 bases and J 1 base, with 12 bases left between them. The CDR3 sequence: CASSGQGSSYEQYF. DNA of the CDR3: TGTGCCAGCAGCGGGCAGGGGAGTTCCTACGAGCAGTACTTC.

This clone was picked up a small number of times. Other DNA sequences in the same sample also yield this CDR3. The chain couples TRBV2 to TRBJ1-1, with unresolved D. V shed 3 bases and J shed 1 base, with 6 bases lying between them. Germline values: CDR1 SNHLY, CDR2 FYNNEI. This CDR3 has 13 amino acids. CDR3 loop: CASSEGRNTEAFF. CDR3 DNA sequence: TGTGCCAGCAGTGAGGGCAGGAACACTGAAGCTTTCTTT.

This chain's CDR3 is CASSHRGSGGNEKLFF. CDR3 coding DNA: TGTGCCAGCAGTCATAGGGGGTCGGGGGGGAATGAAAAACTGTTTTTT. The chain couples TRBV7-6 to TRBJ1-4; possible D gene TRBD1, 6 bases. The CDR3 contains 16 residues. V dropped 6 bases and J dropped 5 bases, with 19 bases sitting between them. Germline-derived CDR1 and CDR2 are SGHVS and FNYEAQ. Filled out from reference TRBV7-6 and TRBJ1-4, the complete variable domain reads GAGVSQSPRYKVTKRGQDVALRCDPISGHVSLYWYRQALGQGPEFLTYFNYEAQQDKSGLPNDRFSAERPEGSISTLTIQRTEQRDSAMYRCASSHRGSGGNEKLFFGSGTQLSVL.

V is TRBV28 and J is TRBJ1-2, with D unclear. The ends were cut back, 2 bases at V and 4 bases at J, with 17 bases in the middle. This CDR3 comprises 16 residues. CDR1 and CDR2 from the germline V gene are MDHEN and SYDVKM. The CDR3 coding sequence is TGTGCCAGCAGTTTAGAGCAGGTCAAGCTTAGCTATGGCTACACCTTC. Its protein product is CASSLEQVKLSYGYTF.

The V call is TRBV5-1, the J call TRBJ1-4, with D maybe TRBD1 (6 bases). V lost 4 bases and J 5 bases, leaving 18 bases between the germline ends. CDR1 and CDR2 (germline): SGHRS, YFSETQ. The CDR3 is 16 residues long. In DNA form, the CDR3 reads TGCGCCAGCAGCGCCCGCGGGGGGGCGGACAATGAAAAACTGTTTTTT. Translated, it gives CASSARGGADNEKLFF.

The chain employs TRBV6-6 and TRBJ2-7; 11 bases line up with TRBD2. V was pared by 2 bases and J by 6 bases, with 6 bases of the junction left unmatched. The CDR3 sequence is 15 residues long. In germline, CDR1 is MNHNY, CDR2 SVGAGI (reference sequence). CDR3 nucleotides: TGTGCCAGCAGTTACGAAGGGACTAGCGGCCGCGAGCAGTACTTC. As protein: CASSYEGTSGREQYF.

The chain recombines TRBV18 with TRBJ2-6, with D possibly being TRBD1 (5 bases). Germline lookup yields CDR1 KGHSH and CDR2 LQKENI. The CDR3 sequence is 14 residues long. V was shortened by 6 bases and J by 2 bases, with 8 bases between the two germline ends. CDR3 sequence: CASSATAGANVLTF. The CDR3 DNA sequence: TGTGCCAGCTCGGCGACAGCTGGGGCCAACGTCCTGACTTTC.

The rearrangement uses TRBV5-1 and TRBJ2-7; tentative D call: TRBD2 (5 bases). CDR1 is SGHRS and CDR2 is YFSETQ in the germline V gene. The germline V and J ends were trimmed by 5 bases and 2 bases, with 17 bases remaining between them. The CDR3 totals 15 residues. CDR3 bases: TGCGCCAGCAGTAGCGACCGTGGAGGAACCTACGAGCAGTACTTC. Translating it yields CASSSDRGGTYEQYF.

V and J are TRBV7-8 and TRBJ1-1; 7 bases line up with TRBD1. Germline V gene sequence: CDR1 SGHVS, CDR2 FQNEAQ. V dropped 1 base and J dropped 12; count of bases not matched to a gene: 8. CDR3 length: 13 amino acids. The CDR3 DNA is TGTGCCAGCAGCTTAGGTGGTTGGGACAGTTCTTTCTTT. It translates to CASSLGGWDSSFF.

This chain links TRBV5-4 with TRBJ2-7; 7 bases match TRBD2. Germline trimming cut 6 bases from V and 5 bases from J; bases unmatched to any gene: 8. The CDR3 has 13 amino acids. In germline, CDR1 is SGHNT, CDR2 YYREEE (reference sequence). This CDR3 is CASTVGGRNEQYF. The DNA for the CDR3 is TGTGCCAGCACTGTGGGGGGGAGGAACGAGCAGTACTTC.

This clone was found once. The chain carries TRBV18 and TRBJ2-3; D unclear. Trimming took 0 bases from V and 6 from J, leaving 10 bases between them. The CDR3 consists of 14 residues. Per germline, CDR1 KGHSH and CDR2 LQKENI. As DNA, the CDR3 is TGTGCCAGCTCACCACCGGTGGCGCGGGATACGCAGTATTTT. It specifies CASSPPVARDTQYF.

The J gene is TRBJ1-2, the V gene TRBV6-4; D remains unclear. The length of the CDR3 is 14 residues. Trimming pared 7 bases from V and 0 bases from J, leaving 12 bases between. In germline, CDR1 is MRHNA, CDR2 SNTAGT. The CDR3 coding sequence is TGTGCCAGCACCCCCGGGGAGGCTAACTATGGCTACACCTTC. Protein: CASTPGEANYGYTF.

This rearrangement joins TRBV27 to TRBJ2-1, with D unclear. The CDR3 contains 11 residues. Trimming cost V 3 bases and J 6 bases, with 3 bases left between them. From germline, CDR1 is MNHEY and CDR2 SMNVEV (reference sequence). CDR3: CASSLSNEQFF. CDR3 in DNA: TGTGCCAGCAGTTTGAGCAATGAGCAGTTCTTC.

This chain uses TRBV28 with TRBJ2-7, with D perhaps matching TRBD1 (6 bases). CDR1 and CDR2 (germline): MDHEN, SYDVKM. Trimming took off 6 bases at V and 5 bases at J, with 20 bases between the two ends. This CDR3 has 15 amino acids. The DNA for the CDR3 is TGTGCCAGCAGGAAACGGGACACCGCGATCGACGAGCAGTACTTC. It translates to CASRKRDTAIDEQYF. Full variable domain (rest looked up from reference TRBV28 and TRBJ2-7): DVKVTQSSRYLVKRTGEKVFLECVQDMDHENMFWYRQDPGLGLRLIYFSYDVKMKEKGDIPEGYSVSREKKERFSLILESASTNQTSMYLCASRKRDTAIDEQYFGPGTRLTVT.

This sequence joins TRBV4-2 and TRBJ2-3; 8 positions match TRBD2. J lost 0 bases, V lost 1 base, and 6 bases had no gene match. Germline V gives CDR1 LGHNA, CDR2 YNFKEQ. The CDR3 is made up of 17 amino acids. The CDR3 DNA follows: TGTGCCAGCAGCCAAGGAGAGGCGGGAGGTAGCACAGATACGCAGTATTTT. Amino acid sequence: CASSQGEAGGSTDTQYF.

The rearrangement links TRBV5-6 to TRBJ1-1, with 7 nucleotides matching TRBD1. V trimming: 4 bases; J trimming: 11 bases; junction bases outside the gene matches: 5. From germline, CDR1 is SGHDT and CDR2 YYEEEE. The CDR3 has 11 amino acids. CDR3 DNA sequence: TGTGCCAGCAGCGCGGGACAGAAGGCTTTCTTT. Translated: CASSAGQKAFF.

This clone appeared a few times. V is TRBV6-1 and J is TRBJ2-7, with a weak D call TRBD2 (5 bases). The CDR3 is 13 residues long. Germline values: CDR1 MNHNS, CDR2 SASEGT. Trimming removed 8 bases at V and 12 bases at J, with 23 bases between. Here the CDR3 reads CASHKRISGIPYF. Here the CDR3 DNA reads TGTGCCAGCCACAAGCGGATCTCCGGGATCCCGTACTTC.

V and J are TRBV2 and TRBJ2-5; TRBD2 matches 7 bases. Germline V gene data show CDR1 as SNHLY and CDR2 as FYNNEI. Germline trimming cut 2 bases from V and 3 bases from J; bases unmatched to any gene: 9. The CDR3 length is 16 residues. For the CDR3, the DNA is TGTGCCAGCAGTGAACTCCGGGAGGCCCTAAAAGAGACCCAGTACTTC. Amino acid sequence: CASSELREALKETQYF.

The CDR3 DNA reads as TGTGCCAGCAGTCCACCCGGGACAGGTCTGAACGAGCAGTACTTC. It specifies CASSPPGTGLNEQYF. The chain uses TRBV28 and TRBJ2-7; 8 bases map to TRBD1. Trimming removed 5 bases from V and 5 bases from J; junction bases left unmatched: 11. Germline V gives CDR1 MDHEN, CDR2 SYDVKM. The CDR3 covers 15 residues.

The genes are TRBV7-3 and TRBJ2-1; 11 positions agree with TRBD2. The CDR3 runs 15 residues. Germline lookup yields CDR1 SGHTA and CDR2 FQGTGA. V lost 5 bases and J lost 4; bases outside the gene matches: 4. The CDR3 is CASSQTSGAYNEQFF. CDR3 DNA sequence: TGTGCCAGCAGCCAGACTAGCGGGGCATACAATGAGCAGTTCTTC.